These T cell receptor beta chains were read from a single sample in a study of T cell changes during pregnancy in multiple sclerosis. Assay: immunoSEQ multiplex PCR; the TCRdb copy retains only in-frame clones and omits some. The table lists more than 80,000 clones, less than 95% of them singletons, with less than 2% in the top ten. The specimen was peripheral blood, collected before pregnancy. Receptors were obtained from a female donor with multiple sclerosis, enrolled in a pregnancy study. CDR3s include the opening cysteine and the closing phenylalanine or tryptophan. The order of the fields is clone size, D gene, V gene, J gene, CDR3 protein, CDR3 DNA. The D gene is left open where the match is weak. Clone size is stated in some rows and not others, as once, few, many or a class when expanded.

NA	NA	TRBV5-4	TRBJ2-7	CASSRLLKDYHYEQYF	TGTGCCAGCAGCCGTCTTCTTAAGGACTATCACTACGAGCAGTACTTC
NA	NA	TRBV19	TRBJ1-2	CASSIQRPYGYTF	TGTGCCAGTAGTATCCAGCGCCCCTATGGCTACACCTTC
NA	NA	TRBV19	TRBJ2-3	CASSLSGLDTQYF	TGTGCCAGTAGTCTAAGCGGGTTAGATACGCAGTATTTT
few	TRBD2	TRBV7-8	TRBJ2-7	CASSSGLAGYEQYF	TGTGCCAGCAGCTCCGGACTAGCGGGATACGAGCAGTACTTC
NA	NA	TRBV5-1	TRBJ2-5	CASSPSVGGETQYF	TGCGCCAGCAGCCCATCAGTTGGGGGGGAGACCCAGTACTTC
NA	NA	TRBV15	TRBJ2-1	CATSLSGLYNEQFF	TGTGCCACCAGCCTCAGCGGTCTCTACAATGAGCAGTTCTTC
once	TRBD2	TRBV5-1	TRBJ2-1	CASSPSLAGANNEQFF	TGCGCCAGCAGTCCATCGCTAGCGGGGGCTAACAATGAGCAGTTCTTC
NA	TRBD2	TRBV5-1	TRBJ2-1	CASSSGWSSYNEQFF	TGCGCCAGCAGTAGCGGGTGGAGCTCCTACAATGAGCAGTTCTTC
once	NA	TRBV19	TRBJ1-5	CASSTMGVRGLDQPQHF	TGTGCCAGTAGTACCATGGGGGTCCGGGGGTTGGATCAGCCCCAGCATTTT
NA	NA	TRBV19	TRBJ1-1	CASSRGSNTEAFF	TGTGCCAGTAGTCGTGGCAGTAACACTGAAGCTTTCTTT
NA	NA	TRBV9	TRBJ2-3	CASSVVTGSTDTQYF	TGTGCCAGCAGCGTAGTTACGGGAAGCACAGATACGCAGTATTTT
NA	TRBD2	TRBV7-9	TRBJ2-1	CASSPGRSGIYNEQFF	TGTGCCAGCAGCCCCGGAAGGAGCGGGATCTACAATGAGCAGTTCTTC
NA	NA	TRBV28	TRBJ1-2	CASSLPGDYGYTF	TGTGCCAGCAGTTTACCGGGAGACTATGGCTACACCTTC
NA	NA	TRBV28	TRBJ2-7	CASSLMAHTSYEQYF	TGTGCCAGCAGTTTGATGGCCCACACCTCCTACGAGCAGTACTTC
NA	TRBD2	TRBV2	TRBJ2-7	CASRPGTSVDEQYF	TGTGCCAGCAGACCCGGGACTAGCGTAGACGAGCAGTACTTC
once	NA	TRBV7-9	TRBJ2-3	CASSSGQYTDTQYF	TGTGCCAGCAGCTCCGGACAATACACAGATACGCAGTATTTT
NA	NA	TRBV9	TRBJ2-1	CASSVGGTYNEQFF	TGTGCCAGCAGCGTCGGCGGCACCTACAATGAGCAGTTCTTC
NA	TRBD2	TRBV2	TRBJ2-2	CASSESSGLAGRGGELFF	TGTGCCAGCAGTGAATCCTCAGGTCTAGCGGGGCGGGGCGGGGAGCTGTTTTTT
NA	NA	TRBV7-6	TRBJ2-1	CASSTVGVSSYNEQFF	TGTGCCAGCAGCACAGTCGGGGTTAGCTCCTACAATGAGCAGTTCTTC
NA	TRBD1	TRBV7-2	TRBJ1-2	CASSLAGGADYGYTF	TGTGCCAGCAGCTTAGCAGGGGGCGCCGACTATGGCTACACCTTC
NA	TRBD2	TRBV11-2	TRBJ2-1	CASSLVVGLAHEQFF	TGTGCCAGCAGCTTAGTGGTAGGACTAGCCCATGAGCAGTTCTTC
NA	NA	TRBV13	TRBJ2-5	CASSLIRGGQETQYF	TGTGCCAGCAGCTTAATCCGGGGTGGACAAGAGACCCAGTACTTC
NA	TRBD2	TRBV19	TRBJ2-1	CASSILLAGGNEQFF	TGTGCCAGTAGTATATTGCTAGCGGGGGGCAATGAGCAGTTCTTC
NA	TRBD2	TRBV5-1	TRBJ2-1	CASSPRENLAGSYNEQFF	TGCGCCAGCAGCCCCCGCGAGAATCTAGCGGGATCATACAATGAGCAGTTCTTC
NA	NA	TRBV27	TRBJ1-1	CASSLLKQGTEAFF	TGTGCCAGCAGTTTGCTAAAGCAGGGGACTGAAGCTTTCTTT
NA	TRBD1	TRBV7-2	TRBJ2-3	CASSSDRGRTDTQYF	TGTGCCAGCAGCTCGGACAGGGGGAGGACAGATACGCAGTATTTT
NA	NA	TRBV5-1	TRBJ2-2	CASTRQPNTGELFF	TGCGCCAGCACTCGACAACCGAACACCGGGGAGCTGTTTTTT
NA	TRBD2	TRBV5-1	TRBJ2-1	CASSLVAGGYNEQFF	TGCGCCAGCAGCTTGGTAGCGGGAGGATACAATGAGCAGTTCTTC
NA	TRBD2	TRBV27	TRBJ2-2	CASSFLAGTGELFF	TGTGCCAGCAGTTTCTTAGCGGGGACCGGGGAGCTGTTTTTT
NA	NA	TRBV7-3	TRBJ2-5	CASREGLSAETQYF	TGTGCCAGCAGGGAAGGACTTTCGGCGGAGACCCAGTACTTC
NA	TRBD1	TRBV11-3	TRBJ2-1	CASSTQQGIGDEQFF	TGTGCCAGCAGCACTCAACAGGGGATTGGGGATGAGCAGTTCTTC
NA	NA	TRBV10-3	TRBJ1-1	CAITQGNTEAFF	TGTGCCATCACCCAGGGTAACACTGAAGCTTTCTTT
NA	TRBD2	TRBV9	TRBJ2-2	CASSKVVAGVNTGELFF	TGTGCCAGCAGCAAGGTTGTAGCGGGGGTGAACACCGGGGAGCTGTTTTTT
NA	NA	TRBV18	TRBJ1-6	CASSPQGPGGYSPLHF	TGTGCCAGCTCACCACAGGGTCCGGGGGGCTATTCACCCCTCCACTTT
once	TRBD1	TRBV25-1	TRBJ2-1	CASSPPGTGGAGEQFF	TGTGCCAGCAGTCCCCCCGGGACAGGGGGCGCGGGTGAGCAGTTCTTC
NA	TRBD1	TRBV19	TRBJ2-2	CASSTPGQGTANTGELFF	TGTGCCAGTAGTACCCCGGGACAGGGAACGGCGAACACCGGGGAGCTGTTTTTT
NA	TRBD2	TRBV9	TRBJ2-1	CASSVAGLGNEQFF	TGTGCCAGCTCTGTAGCGGGGCTTGGCAATGAGCAGTTCTTC
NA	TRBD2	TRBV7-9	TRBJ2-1	CASSSSGAADNEQFF	TGTGCCAGCAGCTCAAGCGGGGCCGCTGACAATGAGCAGTTCTTC
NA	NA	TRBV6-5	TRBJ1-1	CASRPGWGTEAFF	TGTGCCAGCAGGCCAGGGTGGGGCACTGAAGCTTTCTTT
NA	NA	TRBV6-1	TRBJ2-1	CASSEERGGQFF	TGTGCCAGCAGTGAAGAAAGGGGGGGCCAGTTCTTC
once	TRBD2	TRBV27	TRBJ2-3	CASSLGGLAGSTDTQYF	TGTGCCAGCAGTTTAGGAGGACTAGCGGGAAGCACAGATACGCAGTATTTT
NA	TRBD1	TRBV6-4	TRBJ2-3	CASSGNGQDTDTQYF	TGTGCCAGCAGTGGAAATGGACAGGACACAGATACGCAGTATTTT
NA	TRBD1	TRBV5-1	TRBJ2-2	CASSIRTGVGSGELFF	TGCGCCAGCAGCATACGGACAGGGGTAGGTTCCGGGGAGCTGTTTTTT
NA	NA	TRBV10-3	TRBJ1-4	CAISESIFPGRVRTNEKLFF	TGTGCCATCAGTGAGTCAATTTTTCCTGGCAGGGTAAGAACTAATGAAAAACTGTTTTTT
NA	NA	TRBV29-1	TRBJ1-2	CSVEEPTAENYGYTF	TGCAGCGTTGAAGAACCGACAGCTGAGAACTATGGCTACACCTTC
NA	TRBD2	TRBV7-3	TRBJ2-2	CASSITSGRGTGELFF	TGTGCCAGCAGCATAACTAGCGGGAGGGGTACCGGGGAGCTGTTCTTT
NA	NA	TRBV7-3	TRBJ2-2	CASSLTRTGELFF	TGTGCCAGCAGCTTAACCCGCACCGGGGAGCTGTTTTTT
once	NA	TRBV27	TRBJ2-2	CASSQVKSGELFF	TGTGCCAGCAGTCAAGTAAAGAGCGGGGAGCTGTTTTTT
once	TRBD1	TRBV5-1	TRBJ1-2	CASSPGGQGAYGYTF	TGCGCCAGCAGCCCCGGGGGACAGGGGGCCTATGGCTACACCTTC
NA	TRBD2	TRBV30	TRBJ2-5	CAWSIAGGLQTQYF	TGTGCCTGGAGTATAGCGGGAGGGTTACAGACCCAGTACTTC
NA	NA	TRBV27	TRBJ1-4	CASSLDTGHSNEKLFF	TGTGCCAGCAGTTTGGATACAGGTCACTCTAATGAAAAACTGTTTTTT
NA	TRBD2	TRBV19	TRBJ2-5	CASSTGTSRKTQYF	TGTGCCAGTAGTACCGGGACTAGCAGAAAGACCCAGTACTTC
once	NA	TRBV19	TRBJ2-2	CASSIDYRGHTTGELFF	TGTGCCAGTAGTATAGATTATAGGGGACATACCACCGGGGAGCTGTTTTTT
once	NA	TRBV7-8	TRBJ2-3	CASSVPGRLGELDTQYF	TGTGCCAGCAGCGTCCCCGGGAGACTCGGAGAATTGGATACGCAGTATTTT
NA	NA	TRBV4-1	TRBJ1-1	CASSPQTGPVVSGTEAFF	TGCGCCAGCAGCCCCCAGACAGGCCCCGTAGTAAGTGGTACTGAAGCTTTCTTT